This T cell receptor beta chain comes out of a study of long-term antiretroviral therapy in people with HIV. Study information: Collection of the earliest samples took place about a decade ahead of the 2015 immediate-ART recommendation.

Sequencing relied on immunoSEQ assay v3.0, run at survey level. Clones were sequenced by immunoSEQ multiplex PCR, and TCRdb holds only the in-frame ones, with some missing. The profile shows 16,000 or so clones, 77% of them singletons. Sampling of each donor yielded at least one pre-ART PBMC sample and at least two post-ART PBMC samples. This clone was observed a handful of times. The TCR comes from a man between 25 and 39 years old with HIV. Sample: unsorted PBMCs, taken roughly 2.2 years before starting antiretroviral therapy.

The chain's CDR3 is CASSIDPGRRQSTQPQHF. In DNA, the CDR3 is TGTGCCAGTAGTATAGATCCAGGCCGCCGACAGTCCACTCAGCCCCAGCATTTT. The chain recombines TRBV19 with TRBJ1-5; D is perhaps TRBD1 (5 bases). Germline V lookup: CDR1 LNHDA, CDR2 SQIVND (reference sequence). The length of the CDR3 is 18 residues. V was pared by 0 bases and J by 6 bases, with 21 bases between.